The T cell receptor (beta chain) described here comes from a study of Ad26.COV2.S vaccination and SARS-CoV-2 variants. Whole-study context: Within the COV1001 Ad26.COV2.S trial arm, the donor was enrolled. General study findings and limits: Ad26.COV2.S recipients had broader spike-specific TCRs (P = 0.0014).

The table came from immunoSEQ multiplex PCR; TCRdb's copy has only in-frame clones and leaves some out. In the table there are about 420,000 clones, more than 75% of which are singletons. The ends were cut back, 0 bases at V and 4 bases at J, with 12 bases in the middle. This CDR3 has 16 residues. Germline V gene data show CDR1 as SGHTA and CDR2 as FQGTGA. This clone appeared once. Antigen unknown. As to treatment: 15 to 20 received Ad26.COV2.S at low or high dose, single or two shots; several received placebo; per-sample allocation not given. Sampling was performed 63 days after the first vaccine or placebo injection.

This receptor was obtained from a person aged 18-65 years who received the Ad26.COV2.S COVID-19 vaccine or a placebo. Sample: peripheral blood, taken in a trial of Ad26.COV2.S vaccine versus placebo. V gene TRBV7-3 combines with J gene TRBJ2-2; D unresolved. In DNA, the CDR3 is TGTGCCAGCAGCTTAACGCAGACTCCTAGCACCGGGGAGCTGTTTTTT. Translating gives CASSLTQTPSTGELFF.